Shown below are 24 T cell receptor beta chains from a single sample sequenced in a study of blood T cell repertoires in COVID-19. Using immunoSEQ multiplex PCR, the repertoire was profiled, and TCRdb retains in-frame clones only, with some absent. The sample lists 60,000 or so clones; around 83% were seen once. The sample taken for sequencing was peripheral blood. The receptors were gathered from a woman at least 80 years old with acute or convalescent COVID-19.

The chain carries TRBV5-6 and TRBJ1-3, with D unclear. Germline V gene lookup returns CDR1 SGHDT and CDR2 YYEEEE. The CDR3 spans 15 residues. Trimming pared 0 bases from V and 0 bases from J, leaving 7 bases between. CDR3 protein: CASSLVRSSGNTIYF. For the CDR3, the DNA is TGTGCCAGCAGCTTGGTCCGGAGCTCTGGAAACACCATATATTTT.

This chain connects TRBV5-1 to TRBJ1-5; the D is unclear. In germline, CDR1 is SGHRS, CDR2 YFSETQ. Trimming stripped 0 bases from V and 3 bases from J, with 4 bases between. The length of the CDR3 is 13 residues. In DNA, the CDR3 is TGCGCCAGCAGCTTGGGACACAATCAGCCCCAGCATTTT. Its protein is CASSLGHNQPQHF.

This clone was seen just once. The V call is TRBV10-3, the J call TRBJ2-7, with 15 bases matching TRBD2. Trimming at V came to 2 bases and at J to 4 bases, leaving 3 bases not matched to a gene. Germline loops: CDR1 ENHRY, CDR2 SYGVKD. This CDR3 comprises 16 residues. CDR3 sequence (DNA): TGTGCCATCAGTGAGCCCGGGACTAGCGGGGGGTACGAGCAGTACTTC. It is translated as CAISEPGTSGGYEQYF.

The rearrangement joins TRBV18 to TRBJ1-4, with D possibly TRBD1 on 5 matching bases. The CDR3 contains 16 residues. Germline CDR1 reads KGHSH; CDR2 reads LQKENI. Trimming removed 3 bases at V and 5 bases at J, with 16 bases between. The CDR3 DNA reads TGTGCCAGCTCACCCACCCTACAGGACCGAAATGAAAAACTGTTTTTT. Amino acid sequence: CASSPTLQDRNEKLFF.

The chain couples TRBV7-2 to TRBJ2-1, with 8 bases aligning to TRBD2. This CDR3 has 16 residues. Unmatched junction bases numbered 2, after V lost 1 base and J lost 0 bases. The germline V gene encodes CDR1 SGHTA and CDR2 FQGNSA. In DNA, the CDR3 is TGTGCCAGCAGCTTAGATAGCGGGGCCTCCTACAATGAGCAGTTCTTC. Its translation: CASSLDSGASYNEQFF.

The gene calls are TRBV10-3 and TRBJ2-1, with TRBD1 matching over 8 bases. The germline V gene encodes CDR1 ENHRY and CDR2 SYGVKD. CDR3 length: 14 residues. V shed 10 bases, J shed 8 bases, and the junction held 13 bases outside the gene matches. As DNA, the CDR3 is TGTGCCACCGCTTTTCTGGACAGGGTACATGAGCAGTTCTTC. Amino acid sequence: CATAFLDRVHEQFF.

Details on this clone: The sample has other DNA sequences that encode this CDR3 too. The gene calls are TRBV6-5 and TRBJ1-1, with a possible D match to TRBD1 (5 bases). CDR1 is MNHEY, CDR2 SVGAGI, per germline. V lost 0 bases and J lost 1, with 9 bases in between. This CDR3 region has 15 residues. DNA for the CDR3: TGTGCCAGCAGTTACTCTCCAGGGAAGAACACTGAAGCTTTCTTT. Translating gives CASSYSPGKNTEAFF.

The V and J genes are TRBV11-2 and TRBJ2-7; D is possibly TRBD2 (5 bases). The germline CDR1 and CDR2 sequences are SGHAT and FQNNGV. This CDR3 region has 13 residues. Trimming stripped 5 bases from V and 3 bases from J, with 11 bases between. In nucleotides, the CDR3 is TGTGCCAGCAGCGGATTAGCGATCTACGAGCAGTACTTC. Translation: CASSGLAIYEQYF.

The chain uses TRBV27 and TRBJ2-7, with TRBD1 as a possible D gene (6 bases). V was trimmed by 4 bases and J by 3 bases, leaving 16 bases between them. Germline CDR1 MNHEY, CDR2 SMNVEV (reference sequence). This CDR3 has 15 amino acids. In DNA, the CDR3 is TGTGCCAGCAGTTCCGCCTGGGCAGGGGTCTACGAGCAGTACTTC. Protein sequence: CASSSAWAGVYEQYF.

The chain has TRBV25-1 and TRBJ2-7; 8 nucleotides match TRBD1. V was pared by 8 bases and J by 3 bases, with 6 bases of the junction left unmatched. The CDR3 has 13 residues. Germline V gives CDR1 MGHDK, CDR2 SYGVNS. In DNA, the CDR3 is TGTGCCAGCTCACGGACAGGGTTCTACGAGCAGTACTTC. The encoded protein is CASSRTGFYEQYF.

This clone has a handful of counts. The rearrangement links TRBV28 to TRBJ2-7, with D maybe TRBD1 (6 bases). V was trimmed by 6 bases and J by 0 bases, leaving 24 bases between them. This CDR3 has 18 amino acids. Germline-derived CDR1 and CDR2 are MDHEN and SYDVKM. For the CDR3, the DNA is TGTGCCAGCAGCCCCGCTGACAGGAGAATTCGGAGCTCCTACGAGCAGTACTTC. Amino acids: CASSPADRRIRSSYEQYF.

The chain couples TRBV5-1 to TRBJ1-5; 8 bases map to TRBD1. From germline, CDR1 is SGHRS and CDR2 YFSETQ. The V segment lost 4 bases and the J segment 4 bases; nucleotides outside the gene matches: 4. This CDR3 is built from 14 residues. The CDR3 is CASSVTGGNQPQHF. CDR3 nucleotides: TGCGCCAGCAGCGTAACAGGGGGGAATCAGCCCCAGCATTTT.

This chain connects TRBV29-1 to TRBJ1-2; 10 bases are shared with TRBD1. Germline-derived CDR1 and CDR2 are SQVTM and ANQGSEA. The ends lost 4 bases at V and 7 bases at J; junction bases unmatched: 9. CDR3 size: 14 residues. CDR3 DNA: TGCAGCGTTGTTAAGACAGGGGGCACCAGTGGCTACACCTTC. Protein: CSVVKTGGTSGYTF.

CDR3 in DNA: TGTGCCAGCAGGAGGGACAGGCAAAATCAGCCCCAGCATTTT. It encodes CASRRDRQNQPQHF. The chain has TRBV6-6 and TRBJ1-5; 8 positions agree with TRBD1. There are 14 residues in the CDR3. The V gene end was trimmed by 6 bases and the J gene end by 4 bases; junction bases not matched to a gene: 5. Germline CDR1 reads MNHNY; CDR2 reads SVGAGI (reference sequence).

This clone was seen only once. The gene calls are TRBV9 and TRBJ1-1; no clear D gene. CDR3 length equals 14 residues. CDR1 and CDR2 (germline): SGDLS, YYNGEE. Trimming took off 0 bases at V and 4 bases at J, with 10 bases between the two ends. The CDR3 reads CASSVVGRLTEAFF. For the CDR3, the DNA is TGTGCCAGCAGCGTAGTTGGGCGTCTCACTGAAGCTTTCTTT. Looking up the rest from reference TRBV9 and TRBJ1-1 gives the full variable domain: DSGVTQTPKHLITATGQRVTLRCSPRSGDLSVYWYQQSLDQGLQFLIQYYNGEERAKGNILERFSAQQFPDLHSELNLSSLELGDSALYFCASSVVGRLTEAFFGQGTRLTVV.

This chain uses TRBV6-6 with TRBJ1-5; possible D gene TRBD1, 6 bases. Trimming left V 4 bases short and J 9 bases short, with 16 bases between. CDR1 and CDR2 from the germline V gene are MNHNY and SVGAGI (reference sequence). CDR3 length equals 14 residues. CDR3 DNA: TGTGCCAGCAGTTTTCGACAGGAGAGTGGGCCCCAGCATTTT. The encoded protein is CASSFRQESGPQHF.

V usage is TRBV6-5 and J usage is TRBJ2-1, with D possibly matching TRBD1 (5 bases). From germline, CDR1 is MNHEY and CDR2 SVGAGI. The germline V and J ends were trimmed by 6 bases and 8 bases, with 11 bases remaining between them. The CDR3 contains 12 residues. The CDR3 here is CASRAGPYEQFF. CDR3 DNA: TGTGCCAGCAGGGCAGGGCCCTATGAGCAGTTCTTC.

J is TRBJ2-7 and V is TRBV5-6, with TRBD1 matching 9 bases. V lost 4 bases, J lost 5 bases, and 4 bases stayed unmatched. Per the germline V gene, CDR1 is SGHDT and CDR2 is YYEEEE. The CDR3 consists of 13 residues. CDR3 region: CASSRDRDHEQYF. The DNA of the CDR3 is TGTGCCAGCAGCAGGGACAGGGACCACGAGCAGTACTTC.

This chain connects TRBV7-2 to TRBJ1-4, with a possible D match to TRBD1 (5 bases). Trimming shortened V by 5 bases and J by 7 bases, and 14 bases separated the two germline ends. This CDR3 region has 14 residues. Germline V gives CDR1 SGHTA, CDR2 FQGNSA. The CDR3 DNA is TGTGCCAGCAGCCCGGGGGGGGAAAGTGAAAAACTGTTTTTT. Its translation: CASSPGGESEKLFF.

The chain is built from TRBV6-2 or TRBV6-3 and TRBJ1-2, with 10 bases matching TRBD1. CDR3 length: 15 residues. The germline V gene encodes CDR1 MNHEY and CDR2 SVGEGT. After removal of 2 bases from V and 8 bases from J, the junction contained 8 bases not matched to a gene. CDR3: CASSYDGTGVRGYTF. CDR3 bases: TGTGCCAGCAGTTACGACGGGACAGGGGTGAGAGGCTACACCTTC.

The rearrangement links TRBV27 to TRBJ1-1, with a tentative D call TRBD1 (5 bases). V was cut by 3 bases and J by 5 bases, with 13 bases left in between. This CDR3 comprises 14 residues. Germline loops: CDR1 MNHEY, CDR2 SMNVEV (reference sequence). CDR3 region: CASSFSGRETEAFF. CDR3 nucleotide sequence: TGTGCCAGCAGTTTCTCAGGGAGGGAAACTGAAGCTTTCTTT.

V is TRBV9 and J is TRBJ1-6; possible D gene TRBD1, 6 bases. Between the trimmed V and J ends, which lost 0 bases and 9 bases, there was a span of 19 bases. The germline V gene has CDR1 SGDLS and CDR2 YYNGEE. The CDR3 spans 17 residues. This CDR3 reads CASSVEGDTRPGSPLHF. The CDR3 nucleotides are TGTGCCAGCAGCGTAGAAGGGGACACCCGGCCGGGTTCACCCCTCCACTTT.

The CDR3 DNA reads as TGTGCCAGCAGCTTGGGTAGCGGGAGGCCCTACGAGCAGTACTTC. It codes for CASSLGSGRPYEQYF. The genes are TRBV5-4 and TRBJ2-7, with TRBD2 identical over 10 bases. CDR3 size: 15 residues. Germline V CDR1 and CDR2: SGHNT, YYREEE (reference sequence). The trim removed 0 bases at V and 2 bases at J, leaving 2 bases unmatched.

The genes are TRBV5-1 and TRBJ2-7, with D perhaps TRBD1 (6 bases). In germline, CDR1 is SGHRS, CDR2 YFSETQ. CDR3 length equals 16 residues. Trimming took off 0 bases at V and 5 bases at J, with 18 bases between the two ends. The CDR3 DNA reads TGCGCCAGCAGCTTGGAGACAGGTGCTGCGTCGCACGAGCAGTACTTC. Translation gives CASSLETGAASHEQYF.